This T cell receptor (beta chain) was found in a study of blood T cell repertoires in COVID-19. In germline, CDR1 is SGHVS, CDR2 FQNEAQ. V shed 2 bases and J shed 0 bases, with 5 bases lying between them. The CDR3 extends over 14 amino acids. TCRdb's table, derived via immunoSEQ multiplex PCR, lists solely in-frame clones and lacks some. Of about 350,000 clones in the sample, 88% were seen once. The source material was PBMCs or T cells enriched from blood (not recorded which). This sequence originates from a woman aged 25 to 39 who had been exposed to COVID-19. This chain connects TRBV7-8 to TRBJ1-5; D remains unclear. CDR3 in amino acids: CASSLFYSNQPQHF. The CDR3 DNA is TGTGCCAGCAGCTTATTCTATAGCAATCAGCCCCAGCATTTT.